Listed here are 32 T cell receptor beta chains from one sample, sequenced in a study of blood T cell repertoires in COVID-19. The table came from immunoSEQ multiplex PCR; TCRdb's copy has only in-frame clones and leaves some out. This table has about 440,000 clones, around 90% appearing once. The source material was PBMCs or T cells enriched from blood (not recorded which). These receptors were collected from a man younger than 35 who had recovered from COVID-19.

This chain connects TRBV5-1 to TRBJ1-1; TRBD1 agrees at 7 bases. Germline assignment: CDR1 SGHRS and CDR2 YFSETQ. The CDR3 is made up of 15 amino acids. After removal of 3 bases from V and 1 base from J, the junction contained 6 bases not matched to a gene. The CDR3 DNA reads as TGCGCCAGCAGCTCTTCCGGGACAGCGAACACTGAAGCTTTCTTT. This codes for CASSSSGTANTEAFF.

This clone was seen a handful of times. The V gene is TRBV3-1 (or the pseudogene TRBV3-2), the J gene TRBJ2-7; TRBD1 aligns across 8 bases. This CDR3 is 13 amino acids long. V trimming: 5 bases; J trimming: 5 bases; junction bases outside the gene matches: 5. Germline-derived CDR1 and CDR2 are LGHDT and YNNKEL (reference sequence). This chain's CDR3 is CASSAYRGDEQYF. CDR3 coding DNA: TGTGCCAGCAGCGCTTACAGGGGGGACGAGCAGTACTTC.

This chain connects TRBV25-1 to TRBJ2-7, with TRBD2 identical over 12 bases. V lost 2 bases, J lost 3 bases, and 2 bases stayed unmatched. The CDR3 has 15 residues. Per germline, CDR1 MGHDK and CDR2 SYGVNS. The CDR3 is CASSEPGLAGYEQYF. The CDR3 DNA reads TGTGCCAGCAGTGAACCGGGACTAGCGGGCTACGAGCAGTACTTC.

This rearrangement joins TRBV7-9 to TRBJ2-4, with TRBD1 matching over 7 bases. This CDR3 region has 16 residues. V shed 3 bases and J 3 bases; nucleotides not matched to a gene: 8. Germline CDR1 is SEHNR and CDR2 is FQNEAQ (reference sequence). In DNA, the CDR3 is TGTGCCAGCAGCTTCACACAGGGGAATGGCAAAAACATTCAGTACTTC. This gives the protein CASSFTQGNGKNIQYF.

The CDR3 DNA reads as TGTGCCAGCAGCTCAAAAGAGACCCAGTACTTC. It encodes CASSSKETQYF. The V and J genes are TRBV5-5 and TRBJ2-5; D uncertain. Germline lookup yields CDR1 SGHKS and CDR2 YYEKEE (reference sequence). V lost 3 bases to trimming and J lost 3 bases, with 3 bases between them. The CDR3 totals 11 residues.

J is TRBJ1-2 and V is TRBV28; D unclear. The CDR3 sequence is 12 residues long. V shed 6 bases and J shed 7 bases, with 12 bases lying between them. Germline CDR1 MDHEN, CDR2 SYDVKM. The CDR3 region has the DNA TGTGCCAGCAGCCTTGGGCTGGGTGGCTACACCTTC. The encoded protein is CASSLGLGGYTF.

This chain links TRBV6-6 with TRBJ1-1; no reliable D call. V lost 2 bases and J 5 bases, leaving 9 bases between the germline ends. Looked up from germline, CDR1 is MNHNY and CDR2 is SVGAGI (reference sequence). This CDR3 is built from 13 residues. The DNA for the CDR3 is TGTGCCAGCAGTTACACTACGGAGACTGAAGCTTTCTTT. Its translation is CASSYTTETEAFF.

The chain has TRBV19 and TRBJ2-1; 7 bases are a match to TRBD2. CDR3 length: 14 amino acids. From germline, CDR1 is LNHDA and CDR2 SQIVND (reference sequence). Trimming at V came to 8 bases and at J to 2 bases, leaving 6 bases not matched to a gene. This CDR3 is CASSVSGTYNEQFF. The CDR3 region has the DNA TGTGCCAGTTCCGTAAGCGGGACCTACAATGAGCAGTTCTTC.

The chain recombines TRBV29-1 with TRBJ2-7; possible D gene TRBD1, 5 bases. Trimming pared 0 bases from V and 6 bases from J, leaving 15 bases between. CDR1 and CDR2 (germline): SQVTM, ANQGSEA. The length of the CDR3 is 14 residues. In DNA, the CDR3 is TGCAGCGTTGAAGAACGGGCAGGGTATGGCGAGCAGTACTTC. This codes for CSVEERAGYGEQYF.

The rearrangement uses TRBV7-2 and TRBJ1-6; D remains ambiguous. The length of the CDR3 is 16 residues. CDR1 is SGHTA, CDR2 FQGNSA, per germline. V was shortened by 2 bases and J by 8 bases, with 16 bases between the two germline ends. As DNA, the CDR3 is TGTGCCAGCAGCTTATTGGCAGCGGCTTCCTATTCACCCCTCCACTTT. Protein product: CASSLLAAASYSPLHF.

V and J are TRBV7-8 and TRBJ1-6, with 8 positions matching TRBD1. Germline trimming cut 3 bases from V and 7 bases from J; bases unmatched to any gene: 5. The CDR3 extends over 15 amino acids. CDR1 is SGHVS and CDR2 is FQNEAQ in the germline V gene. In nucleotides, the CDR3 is TGTGCCAGCAGCTTCGGGGACAGGTGGAATTCACCCCTCCACTTT. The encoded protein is CASSFGDRWNSPLHF.

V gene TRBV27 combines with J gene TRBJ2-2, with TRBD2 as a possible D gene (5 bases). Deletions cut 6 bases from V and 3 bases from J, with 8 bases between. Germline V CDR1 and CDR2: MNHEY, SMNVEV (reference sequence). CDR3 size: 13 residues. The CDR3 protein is CASSTGYTGELFF. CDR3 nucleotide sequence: TGTGCCAGCAGCACGGGGTACACCGGGGAGCTGTTTTTT.

The CDR3, as DNA: TGTGCCAGCAGTGAATTGGAGAGGGGGTCCAATGAAGCTTTCTTT. It translates to CASSELERGSNEAFF. The V call is TRBV6-1, the J call TRBJ1-1; D is possibly TRBD1 (6 bases). This CDR3 is built from 15 residues. Germline CDR1 and CDR2: MNHNS and SASEGT. V gave up 2 bases and J gave up 7 bases, with 17 bases separating them.

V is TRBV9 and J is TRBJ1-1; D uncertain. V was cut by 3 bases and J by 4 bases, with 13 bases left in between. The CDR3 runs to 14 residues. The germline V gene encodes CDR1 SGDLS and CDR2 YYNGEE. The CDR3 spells CASSADGGGTEAFF. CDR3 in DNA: TGTGCCAGCAGCGCGGACGGAGGAGGCACTGAAGCTTTCTTT.

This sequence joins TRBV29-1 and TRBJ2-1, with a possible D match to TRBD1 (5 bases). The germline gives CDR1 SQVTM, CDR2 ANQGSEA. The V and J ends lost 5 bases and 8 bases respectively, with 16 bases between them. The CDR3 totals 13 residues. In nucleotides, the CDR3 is TGCAGCGTTCCTTTTCTAGGGGAAGATGAGCAGTTCTTC. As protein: CSVPFLGEDEQFF.

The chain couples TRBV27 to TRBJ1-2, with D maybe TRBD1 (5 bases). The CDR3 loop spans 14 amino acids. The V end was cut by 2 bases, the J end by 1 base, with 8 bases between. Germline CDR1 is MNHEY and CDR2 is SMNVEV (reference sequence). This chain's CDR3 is CASSLQGLNYGYTF. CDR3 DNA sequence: TGTGCCAGCAGTTTACAGGGACTTAACTATGGCTACACCTTC.

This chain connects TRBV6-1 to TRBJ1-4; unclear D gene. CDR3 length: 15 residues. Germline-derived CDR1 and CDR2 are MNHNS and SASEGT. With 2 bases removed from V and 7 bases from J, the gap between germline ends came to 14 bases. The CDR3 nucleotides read TGTGCCAGCAGTGAACAGGAGGAGCGCGTTGAAAAACTGTTTTTT. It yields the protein CASSEQEERVEKLFF.

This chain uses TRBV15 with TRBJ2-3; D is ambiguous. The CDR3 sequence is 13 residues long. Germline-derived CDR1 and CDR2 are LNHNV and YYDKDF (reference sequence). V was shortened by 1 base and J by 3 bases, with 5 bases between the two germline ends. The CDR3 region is CATSRVLTDTQYF. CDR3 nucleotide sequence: TGTGCCACCAGCAGAGTCTTAACAGATACGCAGTATTTT.

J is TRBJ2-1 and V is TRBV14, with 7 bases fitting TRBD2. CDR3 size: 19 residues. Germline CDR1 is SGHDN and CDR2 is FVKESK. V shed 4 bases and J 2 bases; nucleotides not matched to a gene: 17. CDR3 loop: CASSPLGLPQRDPYNEQFF. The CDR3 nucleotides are TGTGCCAGCAGCCCGTTGGGACTACCTCAGAGAGATCCCTACAATGAGCAGTTCTTC.

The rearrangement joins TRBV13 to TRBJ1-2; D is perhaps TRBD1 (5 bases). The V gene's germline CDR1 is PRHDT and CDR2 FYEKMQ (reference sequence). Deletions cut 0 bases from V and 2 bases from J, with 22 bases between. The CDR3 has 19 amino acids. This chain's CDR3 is CASSLGNWPGKPQNYGYTF. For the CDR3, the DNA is TGTGCCAGCAGCTTAGGAAACTGGCCAGGGAAGCCCCAAAACTATGGCTACACCTTC.

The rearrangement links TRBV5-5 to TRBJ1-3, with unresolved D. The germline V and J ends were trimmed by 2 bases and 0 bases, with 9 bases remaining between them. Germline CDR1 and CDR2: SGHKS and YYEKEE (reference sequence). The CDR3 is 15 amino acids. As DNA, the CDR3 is TGTGCCAGCAGCTTTGTCGGGATCTCTGGAAACACCATATATTTT. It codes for CASSFVGISGNTIYF.

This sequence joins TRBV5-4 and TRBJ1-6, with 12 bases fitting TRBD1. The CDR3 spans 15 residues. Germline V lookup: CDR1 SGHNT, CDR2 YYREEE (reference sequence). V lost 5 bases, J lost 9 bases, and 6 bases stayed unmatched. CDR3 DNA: TGTGCCAGCAGTTCAGGGACAGGGGGCACTTCACCCCTCCACTTT. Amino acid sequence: CASSSGTGGTSPLHF.

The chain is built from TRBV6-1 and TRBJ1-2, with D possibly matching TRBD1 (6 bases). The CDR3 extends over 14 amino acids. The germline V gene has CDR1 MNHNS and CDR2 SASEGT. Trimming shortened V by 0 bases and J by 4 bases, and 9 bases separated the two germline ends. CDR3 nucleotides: TGTGCCAGCAGTGAAGCTTCCAGGGGCTATGGCTACACCTTC. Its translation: CASSEASRGYGYTF.

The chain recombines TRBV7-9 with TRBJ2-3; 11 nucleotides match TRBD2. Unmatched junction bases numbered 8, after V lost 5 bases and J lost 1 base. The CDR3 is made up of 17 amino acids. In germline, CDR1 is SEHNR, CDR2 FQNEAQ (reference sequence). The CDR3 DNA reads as TGTGCCAGCAGCAGAGGCCTAGCGGGAGGTCGCACAGATACGCAGTATTTT. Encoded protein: CASSRGLAGGRTDTQYF.

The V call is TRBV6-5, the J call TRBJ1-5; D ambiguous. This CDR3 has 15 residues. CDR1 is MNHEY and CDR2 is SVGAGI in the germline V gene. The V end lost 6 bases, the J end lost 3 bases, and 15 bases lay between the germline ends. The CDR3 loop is CASSGIISPNQPQHF. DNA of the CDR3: TGTGCCAGCAGCGGGATTATAAGTCCCAATCAGCCCCAGCATTTT.

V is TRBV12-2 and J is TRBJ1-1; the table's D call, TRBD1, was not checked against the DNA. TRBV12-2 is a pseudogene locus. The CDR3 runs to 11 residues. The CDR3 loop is CATTGVTEAFF. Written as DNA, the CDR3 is TGTGCAACGACAGGGGTCACTGAAGCTTTCTTT.

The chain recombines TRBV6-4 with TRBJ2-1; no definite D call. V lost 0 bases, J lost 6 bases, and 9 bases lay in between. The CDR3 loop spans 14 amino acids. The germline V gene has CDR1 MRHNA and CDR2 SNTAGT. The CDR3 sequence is CASSDSVYSNEQFF. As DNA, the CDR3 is TGTGCCAGCAGTGACTCGGTCTACTCCAATGAGCAGTTCTTC.

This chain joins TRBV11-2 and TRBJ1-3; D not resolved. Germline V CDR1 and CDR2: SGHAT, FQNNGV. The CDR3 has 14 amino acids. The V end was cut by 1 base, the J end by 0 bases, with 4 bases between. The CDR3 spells CASSLGYSGNTIYF. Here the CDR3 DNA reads TGTGCCAGCAGCTTAGGCTACTCTGGAAACACCATATATTTT.

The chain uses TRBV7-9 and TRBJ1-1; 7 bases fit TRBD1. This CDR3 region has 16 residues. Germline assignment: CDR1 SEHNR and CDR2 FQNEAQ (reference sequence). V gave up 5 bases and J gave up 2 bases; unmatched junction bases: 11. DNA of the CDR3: TGTGCCAGCAGCCACCCAGGACAGGAGACAAACACTGAAGCTTTCTTT. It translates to CASSHPGQETNTEAFF.

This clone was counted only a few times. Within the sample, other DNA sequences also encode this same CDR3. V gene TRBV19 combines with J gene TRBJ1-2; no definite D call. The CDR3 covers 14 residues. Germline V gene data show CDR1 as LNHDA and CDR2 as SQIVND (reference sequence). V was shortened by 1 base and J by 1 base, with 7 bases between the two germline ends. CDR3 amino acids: CASSIGLSNYGYTF. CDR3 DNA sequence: TGTGCCAGTAGTATAGGCCTGAGTAACTATGGCTACACCTTC.

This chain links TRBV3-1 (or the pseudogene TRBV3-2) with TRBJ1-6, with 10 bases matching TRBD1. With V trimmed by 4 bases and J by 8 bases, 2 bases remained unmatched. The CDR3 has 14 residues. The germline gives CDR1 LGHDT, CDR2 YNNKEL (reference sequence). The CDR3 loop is CASSPGTGDSPLHF. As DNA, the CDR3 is TGTGCCAGCAGCCCCGGGACAGGGGATTCACCCCTCCACTTT.

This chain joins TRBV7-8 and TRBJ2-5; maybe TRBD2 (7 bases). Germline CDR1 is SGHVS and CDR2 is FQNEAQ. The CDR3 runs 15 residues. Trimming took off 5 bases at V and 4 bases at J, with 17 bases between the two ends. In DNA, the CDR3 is TGTGCCAGCAGCCGAGGGACCGGGGGGCCAGAGACCCAGTACTTC. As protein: CASSRGTGGPETQYF.